This T cell receptor beta chain was sequenced in a study of T cell repertoires in cytomegalovirus infection. Study-level background: HLA-B-restricted CMV epitopes that are well studied were used alongside recently identified HLA-C-restricted ones.

TCRdb reanalysed the reads using MiXCR and keeps one entry per CDR3 protein. In the table there are approximately 590,000 distinct CDR3 sequences, about 39% of which are singletons. The sample holds a few counts of this clonotype. Its antigen is unidentified. Germline CDR1 and CDR2: KGHSH and LQKENI. V was pared by 3 bases and J by 0 bases, with 12 bases between. The CDR3 runs 16 residues. The chain links TRBV18 to TRBJ2-1; the D is unclear. This TCR was recovered from a human donor in good health (CMV status not recorded). Some clones in this sample may be carry-over from other donors' samples. This specimen was cultured PBMCs, taken from culture after CMV antigen stimulation. CDR3 residues: CASSPTSESSYNEQFF. The CDR3, as DNA: TGTGCCAGCTCACCTACGTCTGAGAGCTCCTACAATGAGCAGTTCTTC.